These T cell receptor beta chains were read from a single sample in a study of T cell responses to AZD1222 COVID-19 vaccine. Only in-frame clones appear in the TCRdb table, and some are missing; sequencing was by immunoSEQ multiplex PCR. The sample has under 150,000 clones, under 95% seen once. This sample comprised peripheral blood, obtained 28 days after the second AZD1222 dose. These receptors all come from an adult who received the AZD1222 COVID-19 vaccine. CDR3s include the opening cysteine and the closing phenylalanine or tryptophan. Fields, in order: D gene, V gene, J gene, clone size, CDR3 DNA, CDR3 protein. A D gene is named only where the DNA matches it firmly. A clone size is listed for some rows: how often the clone was seen (once, few, many), or a class if it is expanded.

d_call: -; v_call: TRBV6-5; j_call: TRBJ1-6; clone_size: -; cdr3_nt: TGTGCCAGCAGTTACTCTAGGGCAAACAATTCACCCCTCCACTTT; cdr3_aa: CASSYSRANNSPLHF
d_call: TRBD1; v_call: TRBV6-5; j_call: TRBJ1-2; clone_size: -; cdr3_nt: TGTGCCAGCAGTTACGCGGACAGGGGGCTAGTTGGCTACACCTTC; cdr3_aa: CASSYADRGLVGYTF
d_call: -; v_call: TRBV11-2; j_call: TRBJ2-2; clone_size: -; cdr3_nt: TGTGCCAGCCGGTGGGCGGACTCGAACACCGGGGAGCTGTTTTTT; cdr3_aa: CASRWADSNTGELFF
d_call: -; v_call: TRBV5-1; j_call: TRBJ2-2; clone_size: -; cdr3_nt: TGCGCCAGCAGCTGGGGACAGAACACCGGGGAGCTGTTTTTT; cdr3_aa: CASSWGQNTGELFF
d_call: TRBD1; v_call: TRBV5-8; j_call: TRBJ2-3; clone_size: -; cdr3_nt: TGTGCCAGCAGCTTAGGACAGGGGGACACAGATACGCAGTATTTT; cdr3_aa: CASSLGQGDTDTQYF
d_call: -; v_call: TRBV7-9; j_call: TRBJ1-6; clone_size: -; cdr3_nt: TGTGCCAGCAGCTTAAGAGGTGCTGATAATTCACCCCTCCACTTT; cdr3_aa: CASSLRGADNSPLHF
d_call: -; v_call: TRBV30; j_call: TRBJ1-2; clone_size: -; cdr3_nt: TGTGCCTGGAGTGTACCCCCGGGGGGCTACACCTTC; cdr3_aa: CAWSVPPGGYTF
d_call: -; v_call: TRBV11-2; j_call: TRBJ1-5; clone_size: -; cdr3_nt: TGTGCCAGCAGCTTAGACATCAGTCAGCCCCAGCATTTT; cdr3_aa: CASSLDISQPQHF
d_call: -; v_call: TRBV7-3; j_call: TRBJ1-1; clone_size: -; cdr3_nt: TGTGCCAGCAGCTTATCTCCATCCGCGCGAGCTTTCTTT; cdr3_aa: CASSLSPSARAFF
d_call: -; v_call: TRBV6-5; j_call: TRBJ1-5; clone_size: -; cdr3_nt: TGTGCCAGCAGCCGCAATAATCAGCCCCAGCATTTT; cdr3_aa: CASSRNNQPQHF
d_call: -; v_call: TRBV6-5; j_call: TRBJ1-4; clone_size: -; cdr3_nt: TGTGCCAGCAGTTATCAGTCCAATGAAAAACTGTTTTTT; cdr3_aa: CASSYQSNEKLFF
d_call: -; v_call: TRBV5-1; j_call: TRBJ2-7; clone_size: -; cdr3_nt: TGCGCCAGCAGCCCGAGACAGGACCCCTCCGAGCAGTACTTC; cdr3_aa: CASSPRQDPSEQYF
d_call: -; v_call: TRBV18; j_call: TRBJ2-5; clone_size: -; cdr3_nt: TGTGCCAGCTCACTGGACAACCAAGAGACCCAGTACTTC; cdr3_aa: CASSLDNQETQYF
d_call: -; v_call: TRBV28; j_call: TRBJ1-1; clone_size: -; cdr3_nt: TGTGCCAGCCTTAGCCCGGGGGACACTGAAGCTTTCTTT; cdr3_aa: CASLSPGDTEAFF
d_call: -; v_call: TRBV9; j_call: TRBJ1-5; clone_size: -; cdr3_nt: TGTGCCAGCAGCGTAACGTCGGATAGCAATCAGCCCCAGCATTTT; cdr3_aa: CASSVTSDSNQPQHF
d_call: -; v_call: TRBV20-1; j_call: TRBJ1-2; clone_size: -; cdr3_nt: TGCAGTGCTAGTGCGCTGAACTATGGCTACACCTTC; cdr3_aa: CSASALNYGYTF
d_call: -; v_call: TRBV6-5; j_call: TRBJ1-1; clone_size: -; cdr3_nt: TGTGCCAGCAGTTACTCTAGGGGGTGGAACACTGAAGCTTTCTTT; cdr3_aa: CASSYSRGWNTEAFF
d_call: TRBD1; v_call: TRBV18; j_call: TRBJ1-1; clone_size: few; cdr3_nt: TGTGCCAGCTCAACAACAGGGGGGGCTGAAGCTTTCTTT; cdr3_aa: CASSTTGGAEAFF
d_call: -; v_call: TRBV9; j_call: TRBJ1-2; clone_size: -; cdr3_nt: TGTGCCAGCAGCGTATCAGAAGACTATGGCTACACCTTC; cdr3_aa: CASSVSEDYGYTF
d_call: -; v_call: TRBV12-5; j_call: TRBJ2-1; clone_size: -; cdr3_nt: TGTGCTAGTGGATTGTACACATACAATGAGCAGTTCTTC; cdr3_aa: CASGLYTYNEQFF
d_call: -; v_call: TRBV9; j_call: TRBJ2-7; clone_size: -; cdr3_nt: TGTGCCAGCAGCGCCGGGTACGAGCAGTACTTC; cdr3_aa: CASSAGYEQYF
d_call: TRBD1; v_call: TRBV27; j_call: TRBJ1-2; clone_size: -; cdr3_nt: TGTGCCAGCAGTTTCCGCAGGGGGTCCTACTCGATCTATGGCTACACCTTC; cdr3_aa: CASSFRRGSYSIYGYTF
d_call: -; v_call: TRBV7-7; j_call: TRBJ2-7; clone_size: -; cdr3_nt: TGTGCTAGCAGTCCTTCCCGGGGCAGCTACGAGCAGTACTTC; cdr3_aa: CASSPSRGSYEQYF
d_call: -; v_call: TRBV5-1; j_call: TRBJ1-1; clone_size: -; cdr3_nt: TGCGCCAGCAGCCCTTACGGGTTAAACACTGAAGCTTTCTTT; cdr3_aa: CASSPYGLNTEAFF
d_call: -; v_call: TRBV27; j_call: TRBJ1-2; clone_size: -; cdr3_nt: TGTGCCAGCAGACCCGGGCCCCACTATGGCTACACCTTC; cdr3_aa: CASRPGPHYGYTF
d_call: -; v_call: TRBV6-5; j_call: TRBJ2-5; clone_size: -; cdr3_nt: TGTGCCAGCAGCAGGGTCGGGGCAGGGGAGACCCAGTACTTC; cdr3_aa: CASSRVGAGETQYF
d_call: -; v_call: TRBV19; j_call: TRBJ2-7; clone_size: -; cdr3_nt: TGTGCCAGTAGTATCCAGCAGGGCTCCTACGAGCAGTACTTC; cdr3_aa: CASSIQQGSYEQYF
d_call: -; v_call: TRBV5-8; j_call: TRBJ2-5; clone_size: -; cdr3_nt: TGTGCCAGCAGCTTGGAACTTGGGGCCGGAGAGACCCAGTACTTC; cdr3_aa: CASSLELGAGETQYF
d_call: TRBD1; v_call: TRBV12-3/TRBV12-4; j_call: TRBJ1-1; clone_size: -; cdr3_nt: TGTGCCAGCAGTCGGGACAGCAACACTGAAGCTTTCTTT; cdr3_aa: CASSRDSNTEAFF
d_call: -; v_call: TRBV7-9; j_call: TRBJ2-2; clone_size: -; cdr3_nt: TGTGCCAGCAGCCTCTCTAGCGCAGGGGAGCTGTTTTTT; cdr3_aa: CASSLSSAGELFF
d_call: -; v_call: TRBV30; j_call: TRBJ1-5; clone_size: -; cdr3_nt: TGTGCCTGGAGTGTAGACAGGACGATGCCCCAGCATTTT; cdr3_aa: CAWSVDRTMPQHF
d_call: -; v_call: TRBV2; j_call: TRBJ2-1; clone_size: -; cdr3_nt: TGTGCCAGCAGTGAAGGTGGCCAGGGAAGGCAGCAGTTCTTC; cdr3_aa: CASSEGGQGRQQFF
d_call: -; v_call: TRBV7-2; j_call: TRBJ1-1; clone_size: once; cdr3_nt: TGTGCCAGCAGCTGGCGGCAGGGAAACACTGAAGCTTTCTTT; cdr3_aa: CASSWRQGNTEAFF
d_call: TRBD2; v_call: TRBV20-1; j_call: TRBJ2-3; clone_size: -; cdr3_nt: TGCAGTGCTAGTTTTGGACTAGCGGGATTAGATACGCAGTATTTT; cdr3_aa: CSASFGLAGLDTQYF
d_call: -; v_call: TRBV11-2; j_call: TRBJ1-1; clone_size: -; cdr3_nt: TGTGCCAGCAGCTCAAACAGACAGGCCACTGAAGCTTTCTTT; cdr3_aa: CASSSNRQATEAFF
d_call: -; v_call: TRBV25-1; j_call: TRBJ1-2; clone_size: few; cdr3_nt: TGTGCCAGCAGTGCCCAGGCTTACTATGGCTACACCTTC; cdr3_aa: CASSAQAYYGYTF
d_call: -; v_call: TRBV6-5; j_call: TRBJ1-4; clone_size: -; cdr3_nt: TGTGCCAGCAGCAACCCTGGGGGGTTTAATGAAAAACTGTTTTTT; cdr3_aa: CASSNPGGFNEKLFF
d_call: TRBD2; v_call: TRBV13; j_call: TRBJ2-7; clone_size: -; cdr3_nt: TGTGCCAGCAGCTCCGTCATGTCTAGCGGGGGGGTGAACGAGCAGTACTTC; cdr3_aa: CASSSVMSSGGVNEQYF
d_call: -; v_call: TRBV5-4; j_call: TRBJ1-2; clone_size: -; cdr3_nt: TGTGCCAGCAGCTTGGAGTCTACGGTGTATGGCTACACCTTC; cdr3_aa: CASSLESTVYGYTF
d_call: -; v_call: TRBV7-6; j_call: TRBJ1-1; clone_size: -; cdr3_nt: TGTAGTCCGGGGAACACTGAAGCTTTCTTT; cdr3_aa: CSPGNTEAFF
d_call: -; v_call: TRBV19; j_call: TRBJ1-4; clone_size: -; cdr3_nt: TGTGCCAGTAGTCAGGGAATCGCGACTAATGAAAAACTGTTTTTT; cdr3_aa: CASSQGIATNEKLFF
d_call: TRBD2; v_call: TRBV19; j_call: TRBJ2-1; clone_size: -; cdr3_nt: TGTGCCAGTAGTAGAGGACTAGCGGGGGATGAGCAGTTCTTC; cdr3_aa: CASSRGLAGDEQFF
d_call: -; v_call: TRBV5-6; j_call: TRBJ2-6; clone_size: -; cdr3_nt: TGTGCCAGCAGCTTGTTAGGAGGGGCTGGGGCCAACGTCCTGACTTTC; cdr3_aa: CASSLLGGAGANVLTF
d_call: -; v_call: TRBV2; j_call: TRBJ2-7; clone_size: -; cdr3_nt: TGTGCCAGCAGTACCGTGCGGGCGTCTTCCTACGAGCAGTACTTC; cdr3_aa: CASSTVRASSYEQYF
d_call: -; v_call: TRBV18; j_call: TRBJ1-6; clone_size: -; cdr3_nt: TGTGCCAGCTCACCGAGCTCCTATAATTCACCCCTCCACTTT; cdr3_aa: CASSPSSYNSPLHF
d_call: TRBD1; v_call: TRBV30; j_call: TRBJ1-1; clone_size: -; cdr3_nt: TGTGCCTGGAGTCTGGGACAGGGGAACACTGAAGCTTTCTTT; cdr3_aa: CAWSLGQGNTEAFF
d_call: -; v_call: TRBV7-3; j_call: TRBJ2-5; clone_size: -; cdr3_nt: TGTGCCAGCAGCCTCGGGACAACGGGGACCCAGTACTTC; cdr3_aa: CASSLGTTGTQYF
d_call: -; v_call: TRBV5-6; j_call: TRBJ1-3; clone_size: once; cdr3_nt: TGTGCCAGCAGCCTGCGATTTGGACTAGCCGACACCATATATTTT; cdr3_aa: CASSLRFGLADTIYF
d_call: TRBD1; v_call: TRBV19; j_call: TRBJ1-1; clone_size: -; cdr3_nt: TGTGCCAGCCGGGACAGAACGAACACTGAAGCTTTCTTT; cdr3_aa: CASRDRTNTEAFF
d_call: TRBD2; v_call: TRBV18; j_call: TRBJ2-3; clone_size: -; cdr3_nt: TGTGCCAGCTCACCTACAAGCGGGAACCCAGATACGCAGTATTTT; cdr3_aa: CASSPTSGNPDTQYF
d_call: -; v_call: TRBV6-5; j_call: TRBJ2-7; clone_size: -; cdr3_nt: TGTGCCAGCAGTTCCCCGGGGGAACCCCAGACTGCTCAGTACTTC; cdr3_aa: CASSSPGEPQTAQYF